This T cell receptor (beta chain) was obtained from a study of cytomegalovirus exposure and HLA in healthy donors. General study findings and limits: Accurate prediction of most subjects' HLA-A and HLA-B alleles from TCR beta sequences was reported. Presence/absence analyses treated sequencing depth as roughly uniform across donors.

V was shortened by 2 bases and J by 0 bases, with 11 bases between the two germline ends. Germline V gene lookup returns CDR1 WNHNN and CDR2 SYGVQD (reference sequence). The CDR3 has 15 residues. In regard to this clone: Its antigen is unknown.

13 Jbeta primers and 60 Vbeta primers were used for the PCR. Profiling relied on immunoSEQ multiplex PCR, and the TCRdb table lists in-frame clones only, not all of them. Among 65,000 to 70,000 clones listed, approximately 92% were seen once. This chain links TRBV10-1 with TRBJ2-7; unclear D gene. Sequencing used PBMCs. This receptor was obtained from a woman in her thirties in good health and CMV-seropositive. The DNA for the CDR3 is TGCGCCAGCAGTGAGGTTGCGGCCCTCTCCTACGAGCAGTACTTC. As protein: CASSEVAALSYEQYF.